Below are 19 T cell receptor beta chains sequenced from a single sample in a study of shared clonotypes between healthy human individuals (TCRdb year 2020). Library construction relied on the immunoSEQ multiplex PCR assay. TCRdb carries this immuneACCESS record with in-frame sequences only. Its versions omit some clonotypes, under half of them owing to an unresolved V gene in the studies checked, with the rest unexplained. The sample yields about 2.4 million clones; more than 90% were counted once. The leading ten clones occupy about 0.13% of the sample. Sequencing used naive CD4+ T cells sorted from blood. The meaning of the sample's cell subset or site label: CD45RA+ positively selected. These receptors were taken from a young man in good health.

Note on this clone: This same CDR3 is encoded by further DNA sequences in the sample. The chain links TRBV5-1 to TRBJ1-1; unclear D gene. Germline CDR1 and CDR2: SGHRS and YFSETQ. The CDR3 covers 15 residues. Trimming left V 0 bases short and J 1 base short, with 10 bases between. CDR3 in amino acids: CASSLEVQENTEAFF. DNA for the CDR3: TGCGCCAGCAGCTTGGAGGTTCAGGAGAACACTGAAGCTTTCTTT.

This chain connects TRBV19 to TRBJ2-5; 12 bases map to TRBD2. The CDR3 has 16 residues. After removal of 5 bases from V and 5 bases from J, the junction contained 9 bases not matched to a gene. Germline lookup yields CDR1 LNHDA and CDR2 SQIVND (reference sequence). This CDR3 is CASSPTSGRRGETQYF. CDR3 in DNA: TGTGCCAGTAGTCCGACTAGCGGGAGACGTGGTGAGACCCAGTACTTC.

This rearrangement joins TRBV18 to TRBJ2-7; TRBD1 agrees at 8 bases. The CDR3 length is 14 residues. V shed 6 bases, J shed 2 bases, and the junction held 6 bases outside the gene matches. Germline V gene sequence: CDR1 KGHSH, CDR2 LQKENI. The CDR3 loop reads CASSDRQGPYEQYF. CDR3 in DNA: TGTGCCAGCTCTGACCGACAGGGGCCCTACGAGCAGTACTTC. Supplemented by reference TRBV18 and TRBJ2-7, the full variable domain reads NAGVMQNPRHLVRRRGQEARLRCSPMKGHSHVYWYRQLPEEGLKFMVYLQKENIIDESGMPKERFSAEFPKEGPSILRIQQVVRGDSAAYFCASSDRQGPYEQYFGPGTRLTVT.

This clone was found a few times. The same CDR3 can be traced to other DNA sequences in this sample. The V and J genes are TRBV7-2 and TRBJ1-2, with a tentative D call TRBD1 (6 bases). CDR3 length equals 13 residues. Germline CDR1 SGHTA, CDR2 FQGNSA. The ends were cut back, 4 bases at V and 2 bases at J, with 8 bases in the middle. The CDR3 reads CASSSGQNYGYTF. The CDR3 DNA sequence: TGTGCCAGCAGCTCCGGACAGAACTATGGCTACACCTTC. The full variable domain, with the rest looked up from reference TRBV7-2 and TRBJ1-2, is GAGVSQSPSNKVTEKGKDVELRCDPISGHTALYWYRQSLGQGLEFLIYFQGNSAPDKSGLPSDRFSAERTGGSVSTLTIQRTQQEDSAVYLCASSSGQNYGYTFGSGTRLTVV.

The chain has TRBV6-5 and TRBJ2-2; no clear D gene. CDR3 size: 14 residues. Germline CDR1 and CDR2: MNHEY and SVGAGI. Trimming pared 8 bases from V and 0 bases from J, leaving 10 bases between. The CDR3, as DNA: TGTGCCAGCCGGATAAAGGCGAACACCGGGGAGCTGTTTTTT. As protein: CASRIKANTGELFF.

This chain links TRBV5-5 with TRBJ2-7; D is tentatively TRBD1 or TRBD2 (5 bases each). This CDR3 contains 14 residues. Trimming removed 4 bases at V and 4 bases at J, with 15 bases between. CDR1 is SGHKS and CDR2 is YYEKEE in the germline V gene (reference sequence). The CDR3 sequence: CASSRDHERYEQYF. CDR3 nucleotide sequence: TGTGCCAGCAGCCGGGACCACGAAAGATACGAGCAGTACTTC.

This chain connects TRBV5-3 to TRBJ1-5; no clear D gene. TRBV5-3 is placed among ORFs of uncertain function. The germline V and J ends were trimmed by 0 bases and 7 bases, with 17 bases remaining between them. CDR3 length: 16 amino acids. CDR3 DNA: TGTGCCAGAAGCTTGGTATGTTCCCGCTCCCACCAGCCCCAGCATTTT. It specifies CARSLVCSRSHQPQHF.

This clone was picked up a small number of times. The V gene is TRBV10-1, the J gene TRBJ2-7; no clear D gene. In germline, CDR1 is WNHNN, CDR2 SYGVQD (reference sequence). V lost 4 bases and J 2 bases, leaving 6 bases between the germline ends. The CDR3 is made up of 12 amino acids. The CDR3 loop reads CASSGGTYEQYF. The CDR3 DNA sequence: TGCGCCAGCAGTGGCGGTACCTACGAGCAGTACTTC.

This clone was counted a few times. V is TRBV6-5 and J is TRBJ1-2; TRBD1 aligns across 8 bases. Germline V gene data show CDR1 as MNHEY and CDR2 as SVGAGI. CDR3 length: 15 amino acids. V lost 7 bases and J lost 0; bases outside the gene matches: 7. The CDR3 sequence is CASTRGQSPNYGYTF. Written as DNA, the CDR3 is TGTGCCAGCACCAGGGGGCAGTCCCCTAACTATGGCTACACCTTC.

In its sample, this clone was seen once. This CDR3 is CASSLGQQSYEQYF. In nucleotides, the CDR3 is TGTGCCAGCAGCTTAGGACAGCAATCCTACGAGCAGTACTTC. The V gene is TRBV7-9, the J gene TRBJ2-7, with a possible D match to TRBD1 (5 bases). Trimming left V 1 base short and J 1 base short, with 8 bases between. CDR1 SEHNR and CDR2 FQNEAQ come from the germline V gene (reference sequence). There are 14 residues in the CDR3.

V is TRBV27 and J is TRBJ2-7, with D perhaps matching TRBD1 or TRBD2 (5 bases each). Germline V gives CDR1 MNHEY, CDR2 SMNVEV (reference sequence). The CDR3 has 16 residues. Trimming cost V 5 bases and J 4 bases, with 21 bases left between them. The CDR3 DNA is TGTGCCAGCAGTCCCCTCCGGGGCAGGTACCCATACGAGCAGTACTTC. Its protein product is CASSPLRGRYPYEQYF.

This clone came up once. This sequence joins TRBV10-3 and TRBJ2-3, with 7 bases identical to TRBD1. The V and J ends lost 2 bases and 3 bases, in that order; junction bases with no gene match: 11. CDR3 size: 17 residues. The germline V gene has CDR1 ENHRY and CDR2 SYGVKD. CDR3 nucleotides: TGTGCCATCAGTGAGCCCTCTCTGAGACAGGGAACAGATACGCAGTATTTT. Translating it yields CAISEPSLRQGTDTQYF.

The chain employs TRBV4-1 and TRBJ2-5; 8 bases line up with TRBD1. The J segment lost 5 bases and the V segment lost 4 bases, leaving 12 bases of the junction unmatched. The germline V gene has CDR1 MGHRA and CDR2 YSYEKL. This CDR3 region has 16 residues. The DNA of the CDR3 is TGCGCCAGCAGCCCTCTGAGGACAGGGATCGGGGAGACCCAGTACTTC. This sequence encodes CASSPLRTGIGETQYF.

The V gene is TRBV9, the J gene TRBJ2-1, with 7 bases lining up with TRBD2. This CDR3 is built from 15 residues. Germline CDR1 is SGDLS and CDR2 is YYNGEE. The trim removed 3 bases at V and 3 bases at J, leaving 6 bases unmatched. This chain's CDR3 is CASSAPRGNYNEQFF. The CDR3 nucleotides are TGTGCCAGCAGCGCGCCGCGGGGGAACTACAATGAGCAGTTCTTC.

The chain combines TRBV6-5 with TRBJ2-3, with a weak D call TRBD2 (6 bases). V was cut by 7 bases and J by 6 bases, with 17 bases left in between. CDR1 is MNHEY, CDR2 SVGAGI, per germline. The CDR3 is 14 residues long. CDR3 in amino acids: CASTPPGGSDTQYF. DNA of the CDR3: TGTGCCAGCACCCCCCCTGGGGGGTCGGATACGCAGTATTTT.

The table lists this clone with a few counts. J is TRBJ1-2 and V is TRBV18; D unclear. CDR3 length: 14 amino acids. Per germline, CDR1 KGHSH and CDR2 LQKENI. With 6 bases removed from V and 6 bases from J, the gap between germline ends came to 17 bases. The CDR3 sequence is CASSPAVKENGYTF. CDR3 DNA: TGTGCCAGCTCTCCGGCAGTCAAAGAGAATGGCTACACCTTC.

This chain joins TRBV28 and TRBJ1-2; D unresolved. V was clipped by 11 bases and J by 2 bases, with 21 bases between them. The germline CDR1 and CDR2 sequences are MDHEN and SYDVKM. The CDR3 length is 15 residues. CDR3 loop: CASLDKLIGNYGYTF. The CDR3 bases are TGTGCCTCATTAGACAAGCTAATCGGAAACTATGGCTACACCTTC.

This clone was seen once. The V call is TRBV11-3, the J call TRBJ2-1; 10 nucleotides align to TRBD2. Losses at the gene ends were 4 bases for V and 5 bases for J; bases not matched to a gene: 5. The CDR3 runs to 15 residues. Germline-derived CDR1 and CDR2 are SGHNT and YENEEA. CDR3 residues: CASSSQREGNNEQFF. The CDR3 DNA sequence: TGTGCCAGCAGCTCCCAGCGGGAGGGCAACAATGAGCAGTTCTTC.

The genes are TRBV18 and TRBJ2-6; D possibly corresponds to TRBD2 (5 bases). Germline loops: CDR1 KGHSH, CDR2 LQKENI. The ends were cut back, 4 bases at V and 2 bases at J, with 24 bases in the middle. This CDR3 is 20 amino acids long. The CDR3 DNA sequence: TGTGCCAGCTCACGACTGAGCGGAATTCCTACCCGGGCTGGGGCCAACGTCCTGACTTTC. Protein product: CASSRLSGIPTRAGANVLTF.